This TCR beta chain was sequenced during a study of T cell responses to AZD1222 COVID-19 vaccine. The V end was cut by 3 bases, the J end by 1 base, with 8 bases between. In germline, CDR1 is PRHDT, CDR2 FYEKMQ (reference sequence). The CDR3 is made up of 14 amino acids. General study findings and limits: Spike-specific TCR breadth and depth grew following two AZD1222 doses.

Clones were read by immunoSEQ multiplex PCR, and TCRdb kept only the in-frame ones, dropping some. The sample yields about 120,000 clones, about 90% seen once. On this clone itself: The antigen remains undetermined.

The chain has TRBV13 and TRBJ2-3, with D perhaps TRBD1 (5 bases). The TCR sequence derives from an adult who received the AZD1222 COVID-19 vaccine. Material: peripheral blood, obtained 28 days after the second AZD1222 dose. Here the CDR3 DNA reads TGTGCCAGCAGCTTTGACAGCCGCACAGATACGCAGTATTTT. As protein: CASSFDSRTDTQYF.